This T cell receptor (beta chain) was profiled in a study of human T cells and chemical hapten exposure. As for the study in general: For the roughly 26-week duration of the study, patients were given weekly doses of diphenylcyclopropenone on the scalp.

Study-wide results and caveats: Counts of expanded TCRs at PT1 were positively correlated with patch test score.

The V and J ends lost 3 bases and 5 bases, in that order; junction bases with no gene match: 3. The germline V gene encodes CDR1 KGHSH and CDR2 LQKENI. The length of the CDR3 is 13 residues. Single cDNA molecules in the library carried unique molecular identifiers attached during preparation. TCRdb re-analysed the RACE reads in MiXCR, keeping a single row per CDR3 protein. Of nearly 350,000 distinct CDR3 sequences in the sample, 6% to 8.5% were seen once. About this clonotype: Its matching antigen is unknown.

Stated time point: patch test 1, 2 weeks after DPC sensitization. Treatment noted: therapeutic diphenylcyclopropenone sensitization with weekly scalp DPC. This specimen consisted of whole blood, obtained in connection with sensitization to the hapten diphenylcyclopropenone (DPC). The TCR sequence derives from a young woman with alopecia areata. Some clones in this sample may be carry-over from other donors' samples. The J gene is TRBJ2-7, the V gene TRBV18; 8 bases are a match to TRBD1. Here the CDR3 DNA reads TGTGCCAGCTCACCGGACAGGGCCCACGAGCAGTACTTC. Protein: CASSPDRAHEQYF. The full variable domain, in which reference TRBV18 and TRBJ2-7 provide the parts outside the CDR3, is NAGVMQNPRHLVRRRGQEARLRCSPMKGHSHVYWYRQLPEEGLKFMVYLQKENIIDESGMPKERFSAEFPKEGPSILRIQQVVRGDSAAYFCASSPDRAHEQYFGPGTRLTVT.